A selection of T cell receptor beta chains follows, all from one sample in a study of control samples from healthy donors and cancer patients. Only in-frame clones appear in the TCRdb table, and some are missing; sequencing was by immunoSEQ multiplex PCR. This table has some 130,000 clones, roughly 92% appearing once. Specimen: blood. The origin of the receptors is a man younger than 30 in good health. CDR3s include the opening cysteine and the closing phenylalanine or tryptophan. The D gene is left open where the match is weak. Some rows have no size entry. The others give once, few or many, or a class for an expanded clone.

TRBD1	TRBV24-1	.	TRBJ2-7	CATRSGQLYEQYF	TGTGCCACCAGATCGGGACAGCTCTACGAGCAGTACTTC
.	TRBV6-5	.	TRBJ1-2	CASSYSFNYGYTF	TGTGCCAGCAGTTATAGTTTCAACTATGGCTACACCTTC
.	TRBV19	.	TRBJ1-4	CASARGGGSNEKLFF	TGTGCCAGTGCCCGTGGGGGGGGCTCTAATGAAAAACTGTTTTTT
.	TRBV9	.	TRBJ2-2	CASSVGHSGSSSGELFF	TGTGCCAGCAGCGTAGGGCATAGCGGCAGTTCATCCGGGGAGCTGTTTTTT
.	TRBV5-4	.	TRBJ2-2	CASSLRATGELFF	TGTGCCAGCAGCTTGAGGGCAACCGGGGAGCTGTTTTTT
.	TRBV5-4	.	TRBJ2-1	CASSTAGRSYNEQFF	TGTGCCAGCAGCACCGCAGGCAGATCCTACAATGAGCAGTTCTTC
TRBD1	TRBV10-3	.	TRBJ1-2	CAVQGSRVDGYTF	TGTGCCGTACAGGGGAGCAGGGTAGATGGCTACACCTTC
.	TRBV5-1	.	TRBJ1-2	CASRTLPGRDGYTF	TGCGCCAGCAGAACCCTCCCAGGGCGGGATGGCTACACCTTC
TRBD1	TRBV9	.	TRBJ1-4	CASSENRGFQEKLFF	TGTGCCAGCAGCGAGAACAGGGGATTCCAGGAAAAACTGTTTTTT
.	TRBV24-1	once	TRBJ2-2	CATSAQGTGELFF	TGTGCCACCAGTGCCCAGGGGACCGGGGAGCTGTTTTTT
TRBD1	TRBV6-5	.	TRBJ1-1	CASRVTGGNTEAFF	TGTGCCAGCAGAGTGACAGGGGGGAACACTGAAGCTTTCTTT
.	TRBV27	.	TRBJ1-5	CASSYLNQPQHF	TGTGCCAGCAGCTATTTAAATCAGCCCCAGCATTTT
.	TRBV30	.	TRBJ1-6	CAWSVQRNSPLHF	TGTGCCTGGAGTGTACAGAGAAATTCACCCCTCCACTTT
TRBD1	TRBV19	.	TRBJ2-7	CASSFSTGGINEQYF	TGTGCCAGTAGCTTTTCGACAGGGGGCATCAACGAGCAGTACTTC
TRBD2	TRBV11-2	.	TRBJ2-3	CASTLAGGGTDTQYF	TGTGCCAGCACCCTAGCGGGGGGGGGCACAGATACGCAGTATTTT
.	TRBV27	.	TRBJ1-5	CASSPPPGSNQPQHF	TGTGCCAGCAGTCCCCCCCCAGGAAGCAATCAGCCCCAGCATTTT
.	TRBV7-2	.	TRBJ2-3	CASSLGVGAGTQYF	TGTGCCAGCAGCCTAGGGGTAGGCGCCGGTACGCAGTATTTT
TRBD1	TRBV19	medium-sized	TRBJ2-3	CASSTGTGDLDTQYF	TGTGCCAGTAGTACCGGGACAGGGGATTTAGATACGCAGTATTTT
.	TRBV4-1	.	TRBJ2-5	CASSQGTGGGRRKETQYF	TGCGCCAGCAGCCAAGGGACCGGTGGTGGCAGAAGAAAAGAGACCCAGTACTTC
.	TRBV30	.	TRBJ1-1	CAWAGWTEAFF	TGTGCCTGGGCCGGGTGGACTGAAGCTTTCTTT
TRBD1	TRBV6-2/TRBV6-3	few	TRBJ2-7	CASSFDGQVSYEQYF	TGTGCCAGCAGTTTCGACGGACAGGTCTCCTACGAGCAGTACTTC
TRBD1	TRBV10-3	.	TRBJ2-7	CAISKLLPGQGPYEQYF	TGTGCCATCAGTAAACTTCTACCGGGACAGGGCCCCTACGAGCAGTACTTC